This paragraph reports one T cell receptor (beta chain). Its target is not known. Assay used: immunoSEQ multiplex PCR; TCRdb lists only in-frame clones, some missing. The table shows about 180,000 clones, with 70% to 90% occurring only once. CDR3 length: 14 amino acids. The V end lost 6 bases, the J end lost 2 bases, and 11 bases lay between the germline ends. The germline V gene has CDR1 MDHEN and CDR2 SYDVKM. This entry is derived from a study of T cell responses to AZD1222 COVID-19 vaccine. General study points: Only five to seven individuals given AZD1222 were seropositive at baseline. The donor group comprised mostly white British people and more females; the analysis possibly underestimated clonal diversity. Reportedly, nearly half of unique spike TCRs recognized epitopes outside B.1.351/B.1.1.7 mutations.

Investigators merged groups given second doses at roughly 4 or roughly 12 weeks. The genes are TRBV28 and TRBJ1-5; no firm D call. Sequenced material: peripheral blood, taken 28 days after the second AZD1222 dose. This clonotype was sampled from an adult who received the AZD1222 COVID-19 vaccine. In DNA form, the CDR3 reads TGTGCCAGCAGCCCCGCGATCGGCAATCAGCCCCAGCATTTT. Translating it yields CASSPAIGNQPQHF.